This T cell receptor beta chain appears in the sequencing data of a study of blood T cell repertoires in COVID-19. Study details: Italy, Spain and the United States were the sources of the convalescent and acute COVID-19 samples. PBMCs, B-cell-depleted T cells, or T cells provided the cDNA or gDNA that made up the material.

Germline loops: CDR1 ENHRY, CDR2 SYGVKD. The germline V and J ends were trimmed by 9 bases and 6 bases, with 8 bases remaining between them. CDR3 length: 11 residues. Original processing notes: Reference gene primers were amplified, and this amplification served to estimate nucleated cell counts. Profiled with immunoSEQ multiplex PCR; TCRdb holds only in-frame clones, not every one. The V and J calls and clone size are taken from that table; D and trimming were inferred from the DNA. The data show tens of thousands of clones, 75% to 90% seen once. The source material was peripheral blood. The sequence came from a woman aged 80 or older with acute or convalescent COVID-19. J is TRBJ2-2 and V is TRBV10-3; the D is unclear. The CDR3 DNA follows: TGTGCCATACGCCGAGCCGGGGAGCTGTTTTTT. It encodes CAIRRAGELFF.